The clone carrying this T cell receptor beta chain turned up a few times. These data come from a study of cytomegalovirus exposure and HLA in healthy donors. Per the germline V gene, CDR1 is SEHNR and CDR2 is FQNEAQ (reference sequence). CDR3 length: 16 amino acids. With 4 bases clipped from V and 8 bases from J, the junction kept 13 bases outside the gene matches. The primer mix had 60 Vbeta and 13 Jbeta primers. Sequenced by immunoSEQ multiplex PCR; TCRdb stores in-frame clones only, minus some. Among around 190,000 clones listed, roughly 8.7% were seen once. Source material: PBMCs. This chain joins TRBV7-9 and TRBJ1-4, with TRBD1 matching over 7 bases. The source is a woman aged 30 to 39 in good health and CMV-seropositive. The CDR3 DNA is TGTGCCAGCAGCTGCGACAGGGCGAAGGGTAAGGAAAAACTGTTTTTT. Its protein product is CASSCDRAKGKEKLFF.